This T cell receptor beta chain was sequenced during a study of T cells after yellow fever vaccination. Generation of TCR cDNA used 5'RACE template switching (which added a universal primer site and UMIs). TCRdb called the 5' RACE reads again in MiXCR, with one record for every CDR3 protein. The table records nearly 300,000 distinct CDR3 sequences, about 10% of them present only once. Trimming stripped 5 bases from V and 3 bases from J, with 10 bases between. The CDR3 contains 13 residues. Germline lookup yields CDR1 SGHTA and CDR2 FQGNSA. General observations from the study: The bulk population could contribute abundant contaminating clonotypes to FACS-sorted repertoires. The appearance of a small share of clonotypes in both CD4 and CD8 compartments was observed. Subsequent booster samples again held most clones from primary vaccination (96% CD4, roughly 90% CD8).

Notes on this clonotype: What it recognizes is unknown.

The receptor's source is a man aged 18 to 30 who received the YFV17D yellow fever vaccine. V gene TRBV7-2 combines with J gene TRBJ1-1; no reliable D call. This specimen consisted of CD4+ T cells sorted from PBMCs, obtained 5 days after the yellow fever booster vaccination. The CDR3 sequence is CASSPRTDTEAFF. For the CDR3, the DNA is TGTGCCAGCAGCCCACGAACAGACACTGAAGCTTTCTTT.